This entry lists 6 T cell receptor beta chains sequenced from one sample in a study of blood T cells in healthy people across ages. A second PCR, run for roughly 7 to 12 cycles, used a sample-barcoded 5' primer plus a J-beta primer mix. TCRdb re-called the 5' RACE reads through MiXCR, storing one row per CDR3 protein. There are approximately 730,000 distinct CDR3 sequences in the sample; roughly 41% occur only once, and 20% to 25% lies in the top ten. Sequences were obtained from blood. These receptor sequences come from a woman aged 60-75 years in good health.

In this sample, this clonotype turned up a few times. The chain uses TRBV2 and TRBJ1-4, with a weak D call TRBD1 (5 bases). The CDR3 length is 13 residues. The germline gives CDR1 SNHLY, CDR2 FYNNEI. Trimming shortened V by 6 bases and J by 2 bases, and 7 bases separated the two germline ends. The CDR3, as DNA: TGTGCCAGCAGGAGACAGACTAATGAAAAACTGTTTTTT. Translation: CASRRQTNEKLFF.

The chain employs TRBV7-3 and TRBJ1-2; a weak D match, TRBD1 (6 bases). This CDR3 is built from 17 residues. Germline V lookup: CDR1 SGHTA, CDR2 FQGTGA. V shed 0 bases and J shed 8 bases, with 22 bases lying between them. DNA for the CDR3: TGTGCCAGCAGCTTAACAGGAGTTCGAGGGGGATCGGGGGGCTACACCTTC. Protein sequence: CASSLTGVRGGSGGYTF.

Notes on this clonotype: Being one base from a much bigger clone, this may be a read error. The genes are TRBV12-3 or TRBV12-4 and TRBJ1-2, with 7 bases that match TRBD1. The CDR3 is made up of 13 amino acids. The CDR3 region is CANSGGQNYGYTF. CDR3 nucleotide sequence: TGTGCCAACAGTGGGGGACAGAACTATGGCTACACCTTC.

This clonotype was counted between two and nine times. The CDR3 DNA follows: TGTGCCAGCAGCCAAGAAGGCTACACGAGATGGCTCCCGGATACGCAGTATTTT. This gives the protein CASSQEGYTRWLPDTQYF. The chain uses TRBV3-1 and TRBJ2-3, with no clear D. The germline V gene encodes CDR1 LGHDT and CDR2 YNNKEL (reference sequence). This CDR3 region has 18 residues. Trimming shortened V by 0 bases and J by 6 bases, and 22 bases separated the two germline ends.

The chain links TRBV4-3 to TRBJ2-3; 7 positions match TRBD1. This CDR3 is built from 16 residues. J was trimmed by 2 bases and V by 3 bases; bases with no gene match: 8. CDR1 and CDR2 from the germline V gene are LGHNA and YSLEER. The CDR3 DNA follows: TGCGCCAGCAGCCAGGCCGGGACAGCTCTCACAGATACGCAGTATTTT. Its protein product is CASSQAGTALTDTQYF.

This chain joins TRBV6-5 and TRBJ2-3; unclear D gene. V was clipped by 7 bases and J by 6 bases, with 8 bases between them. This CDR3 has 11 residues. Per germline, CDR1 MNHEY and CDR2 SVGAGI. The CDR3 sequence is CASTKGDTQYF. The CDR3, as DNA: TGTGCCAGCACCAAAGGGGATACGCAGTATTTT.